Given below is one TCR beta chain in context. Its antigen is still unknown. The record originates from a study of shared clonotypes between healthy human individuals. Assay: immunoSEQ multiplex PCR; the TCRdb copy retains only in-frame clones and omits some. The sample yields around 2.3 million clones, approximately 95% seen once. General study results and limits: Naive subsets, compared against memory subsets, generally had larger estimated richness values. Generation of non-shared clonotypes was less probable than generation of clonotypes shared by all four donors.

This CDR3 has 15 residues. Germline lookup yields CDR1 MDHEN and CDR2 SYDVKM. The ends lost 5 bases at V and 0 bases at J; junction bases unmatched: 6. Each of the donors was a healthy adult who was HIV-negative and had not had a recent acute infection or vaccination. Division of CD4+ cells produced a CD45RA+ naive subset and a CD45RA-negative memory subset. The chain links TRBV28 to TRBJ2-7, with TRBD2 identical over 8 bases. This TCR came from a young man in good health. The sequenced sample consisted of naive CD4+ T cells sorted from blood. Noted subset: CD45RA+ positively selected. This CDR3 reads CASSLSGTSSYEQYF. CDR3 bases: TGTGCCAGCAGTCTTAGCGGGACTAGCTCCTACGAGCAGTACTTC.